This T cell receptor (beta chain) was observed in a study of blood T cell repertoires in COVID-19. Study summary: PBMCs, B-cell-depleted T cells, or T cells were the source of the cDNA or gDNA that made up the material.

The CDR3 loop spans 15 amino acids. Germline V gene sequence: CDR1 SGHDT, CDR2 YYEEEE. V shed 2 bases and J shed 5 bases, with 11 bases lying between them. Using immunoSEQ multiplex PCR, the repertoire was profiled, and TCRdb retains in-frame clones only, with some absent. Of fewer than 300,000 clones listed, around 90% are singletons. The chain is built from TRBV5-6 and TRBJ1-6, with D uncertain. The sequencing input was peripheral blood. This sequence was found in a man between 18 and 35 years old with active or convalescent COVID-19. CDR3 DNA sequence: TGTGCCAGCAGCTTTGGCGGCCTGGATAATTCACCCCTCCACTTT. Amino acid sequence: CASSFGGLDNSPLHF.